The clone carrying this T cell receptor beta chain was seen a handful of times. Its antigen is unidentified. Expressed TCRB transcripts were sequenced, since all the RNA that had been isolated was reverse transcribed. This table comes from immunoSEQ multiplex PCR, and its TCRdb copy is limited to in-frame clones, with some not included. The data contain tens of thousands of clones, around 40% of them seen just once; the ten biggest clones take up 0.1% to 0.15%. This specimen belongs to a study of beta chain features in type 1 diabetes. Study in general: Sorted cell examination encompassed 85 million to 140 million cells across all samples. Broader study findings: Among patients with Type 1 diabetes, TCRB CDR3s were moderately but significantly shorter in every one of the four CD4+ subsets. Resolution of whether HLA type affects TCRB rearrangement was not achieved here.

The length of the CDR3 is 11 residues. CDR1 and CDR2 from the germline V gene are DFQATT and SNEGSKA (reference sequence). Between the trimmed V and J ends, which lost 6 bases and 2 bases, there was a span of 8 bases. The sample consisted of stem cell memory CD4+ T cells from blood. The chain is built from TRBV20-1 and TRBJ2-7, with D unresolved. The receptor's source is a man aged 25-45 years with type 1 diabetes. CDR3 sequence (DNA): TGCAGTGCCGGCGGAACCTACGAGCAGTACTTC. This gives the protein CSAGGTYEQYF.